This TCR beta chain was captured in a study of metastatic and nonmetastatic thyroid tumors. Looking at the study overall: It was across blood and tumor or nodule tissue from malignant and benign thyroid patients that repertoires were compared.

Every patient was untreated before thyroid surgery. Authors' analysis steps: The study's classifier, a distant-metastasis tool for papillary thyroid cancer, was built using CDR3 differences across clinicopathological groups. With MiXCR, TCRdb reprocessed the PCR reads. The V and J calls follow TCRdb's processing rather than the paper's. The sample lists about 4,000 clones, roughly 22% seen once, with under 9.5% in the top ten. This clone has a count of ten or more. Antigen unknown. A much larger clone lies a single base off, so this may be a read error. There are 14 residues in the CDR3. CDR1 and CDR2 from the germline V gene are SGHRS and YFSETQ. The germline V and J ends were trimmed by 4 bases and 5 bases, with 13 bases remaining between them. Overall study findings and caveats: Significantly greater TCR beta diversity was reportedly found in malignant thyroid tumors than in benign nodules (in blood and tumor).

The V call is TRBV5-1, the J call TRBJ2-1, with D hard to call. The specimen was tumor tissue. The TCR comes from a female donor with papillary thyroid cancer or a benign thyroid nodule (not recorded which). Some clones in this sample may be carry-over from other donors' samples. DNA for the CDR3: TGCGCCAGCAGCCCACGTCCAGGCAACAATGAGCAGTTCTTC. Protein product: CASSPRPGNNEQFF.